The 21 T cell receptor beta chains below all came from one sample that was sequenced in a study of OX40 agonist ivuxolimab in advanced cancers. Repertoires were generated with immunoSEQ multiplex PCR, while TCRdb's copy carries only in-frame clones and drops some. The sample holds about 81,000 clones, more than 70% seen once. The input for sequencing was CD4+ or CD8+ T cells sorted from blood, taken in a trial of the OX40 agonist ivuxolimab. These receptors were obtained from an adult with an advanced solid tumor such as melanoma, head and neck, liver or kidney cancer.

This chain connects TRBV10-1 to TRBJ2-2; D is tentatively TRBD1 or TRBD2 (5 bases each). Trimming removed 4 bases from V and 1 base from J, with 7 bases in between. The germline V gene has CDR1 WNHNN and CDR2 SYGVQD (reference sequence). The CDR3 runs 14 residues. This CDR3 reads CASSGGWNTGELFF. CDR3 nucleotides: TGCGCCAGCAGTGGGGGGTGGAACACCGGGGAGCTGTTTTTT.

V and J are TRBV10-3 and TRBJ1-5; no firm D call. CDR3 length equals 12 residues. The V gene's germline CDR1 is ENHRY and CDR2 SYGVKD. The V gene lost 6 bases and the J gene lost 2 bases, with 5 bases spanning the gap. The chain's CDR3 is CAIREGNQPQHF. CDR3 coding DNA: TGTGCCATCAGAGAAGGCAATCAGCCCCAGCATTTT.

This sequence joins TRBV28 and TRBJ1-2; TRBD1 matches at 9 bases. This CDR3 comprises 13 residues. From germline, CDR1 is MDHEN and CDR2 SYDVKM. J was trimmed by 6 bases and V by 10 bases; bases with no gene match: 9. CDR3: CATNLQGANGYTF. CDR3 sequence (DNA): TGTGCCACCAACCTACAGGGGGCGAATGGCTACACCTTC.

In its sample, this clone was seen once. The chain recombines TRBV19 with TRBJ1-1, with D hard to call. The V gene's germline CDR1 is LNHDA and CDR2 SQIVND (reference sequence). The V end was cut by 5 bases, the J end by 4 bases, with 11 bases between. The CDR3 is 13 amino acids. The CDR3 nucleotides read TGTGCCAGTAGTTATCCGGACCTCACTGAAGCTTTCTTT. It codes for CASSYPDLTEAFF.

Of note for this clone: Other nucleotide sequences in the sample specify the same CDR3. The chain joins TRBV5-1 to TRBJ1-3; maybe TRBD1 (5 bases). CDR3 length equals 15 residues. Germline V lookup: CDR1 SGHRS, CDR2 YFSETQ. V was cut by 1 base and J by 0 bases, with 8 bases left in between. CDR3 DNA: TGCGCCAGCAGCTTGTCCGGGACCTCTGGAAACACCATATATTTT. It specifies CASSLSGTSGNTIYF.

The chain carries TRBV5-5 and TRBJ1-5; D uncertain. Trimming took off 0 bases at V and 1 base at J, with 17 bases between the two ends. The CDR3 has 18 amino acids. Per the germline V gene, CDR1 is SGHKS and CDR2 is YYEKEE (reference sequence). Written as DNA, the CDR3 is TGTGCCAGCAGCTTGGGTTCAGCCTGGGGTCCCAGCAATCAGCCCCAGCATTTT. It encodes CASSLGSAWGPSNQPQHF.

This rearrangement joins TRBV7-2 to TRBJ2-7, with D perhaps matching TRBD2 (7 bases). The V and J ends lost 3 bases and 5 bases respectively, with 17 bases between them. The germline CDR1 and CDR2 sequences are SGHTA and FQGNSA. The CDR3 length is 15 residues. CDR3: CASSLTVGGLNEQYF. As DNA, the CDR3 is TGTGCCAGCAGCTTGACAGTGGGGGGGCTGAACGAGCAGTACTTC.

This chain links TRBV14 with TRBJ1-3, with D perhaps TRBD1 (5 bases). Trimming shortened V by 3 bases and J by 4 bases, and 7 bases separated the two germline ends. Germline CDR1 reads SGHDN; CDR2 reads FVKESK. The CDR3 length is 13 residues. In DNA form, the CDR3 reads TGTGCCAGCAGCCAGGCAGGGGGAAACACCATATATTTT. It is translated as CASSQAGGNTIYF.

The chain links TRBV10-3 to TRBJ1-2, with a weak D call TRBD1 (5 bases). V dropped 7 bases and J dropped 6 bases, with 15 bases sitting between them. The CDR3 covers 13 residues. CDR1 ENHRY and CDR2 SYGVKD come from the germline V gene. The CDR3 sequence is CAITRQRDDGYTF. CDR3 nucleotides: TGTGCCATCACACGGCAAAGGGACGATGGCTACACCTTC.

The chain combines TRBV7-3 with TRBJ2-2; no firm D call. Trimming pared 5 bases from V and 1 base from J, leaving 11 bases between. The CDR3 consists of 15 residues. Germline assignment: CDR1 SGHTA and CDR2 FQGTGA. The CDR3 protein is CASSPQRLNTGELFF. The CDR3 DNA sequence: TGTGCCAGCAGCCCCCAAAGGCTGAACACCGGGGAGCTGTTTTTT.

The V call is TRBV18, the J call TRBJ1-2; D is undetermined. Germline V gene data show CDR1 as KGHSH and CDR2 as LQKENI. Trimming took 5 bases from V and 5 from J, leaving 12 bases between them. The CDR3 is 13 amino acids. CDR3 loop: CASSTRTAYGYTF. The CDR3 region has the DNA TGTGCCAGCTCAACACGGACGGCATATGGCTACACCTTC.

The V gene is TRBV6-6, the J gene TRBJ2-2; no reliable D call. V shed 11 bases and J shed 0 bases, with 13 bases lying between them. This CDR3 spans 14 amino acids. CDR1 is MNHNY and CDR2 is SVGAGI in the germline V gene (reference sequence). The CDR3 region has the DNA TGTGCCGCCGGAAGGACGGCGAACACCGGGGAGCTGTTTTTT. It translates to CAAGRTANTGELFF.

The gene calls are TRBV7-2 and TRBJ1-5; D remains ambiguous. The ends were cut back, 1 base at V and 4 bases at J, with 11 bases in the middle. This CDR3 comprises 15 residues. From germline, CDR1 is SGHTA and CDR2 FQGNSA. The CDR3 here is CASSLVNGINQPQHF. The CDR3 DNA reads TGTGCCAGCAGCTTAGTAAACGGGATAAATCAGCCCCAGCATTTT.

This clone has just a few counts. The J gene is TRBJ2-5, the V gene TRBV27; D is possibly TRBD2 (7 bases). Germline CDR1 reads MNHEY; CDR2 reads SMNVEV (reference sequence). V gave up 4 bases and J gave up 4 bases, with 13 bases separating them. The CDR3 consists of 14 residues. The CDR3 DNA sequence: TGTGCCAGCAGTTCGGGGAGGGGGGGAGAGACCCAGTACTTC. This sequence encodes CASSSGRGGETQYF.

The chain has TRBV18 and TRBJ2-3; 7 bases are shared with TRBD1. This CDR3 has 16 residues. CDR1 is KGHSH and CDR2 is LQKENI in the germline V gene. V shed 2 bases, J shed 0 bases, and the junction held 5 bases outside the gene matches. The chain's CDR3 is CASSPVKGQSTDTQYF. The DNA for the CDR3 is TGTGCCAGCTCACCAGTGAAGGGACAGAGCACAGATACGCAGTATTTT.

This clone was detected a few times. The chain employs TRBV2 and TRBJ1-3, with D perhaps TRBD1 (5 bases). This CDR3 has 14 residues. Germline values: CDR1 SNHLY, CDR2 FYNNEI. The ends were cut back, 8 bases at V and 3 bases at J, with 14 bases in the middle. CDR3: CASRQGGVGNTIYF. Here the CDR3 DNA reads TGTGCCAGCCGTCAGGGTGGGGTTGGAAACACCATATATTTT.

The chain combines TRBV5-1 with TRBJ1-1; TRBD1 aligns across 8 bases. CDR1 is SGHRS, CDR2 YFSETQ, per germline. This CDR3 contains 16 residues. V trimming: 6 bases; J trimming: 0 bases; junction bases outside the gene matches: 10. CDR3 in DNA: TGCGCCAGCAAATCTCAGGCAGGGGGCCTGAACACTGAAGCTTTCTTT. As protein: CASKSQAGGLNTEAFF.

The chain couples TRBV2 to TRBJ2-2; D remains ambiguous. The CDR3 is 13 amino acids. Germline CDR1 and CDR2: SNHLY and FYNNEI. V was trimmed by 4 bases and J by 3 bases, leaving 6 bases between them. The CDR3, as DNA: TGTGCCAGCAGTGGGGCCCACACCGGGGAGCTGTTTTTT. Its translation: CASSGAHTGELFF.

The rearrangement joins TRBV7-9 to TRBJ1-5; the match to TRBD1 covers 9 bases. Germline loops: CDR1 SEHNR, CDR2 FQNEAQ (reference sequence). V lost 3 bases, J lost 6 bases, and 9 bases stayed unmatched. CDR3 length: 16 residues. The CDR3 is CASSFPPYRGPQPQHF. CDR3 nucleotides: TGTGCCAGCAGCTTCCCCCCCTACAGGGGGCCTCAGCCCCAGCATTTT.

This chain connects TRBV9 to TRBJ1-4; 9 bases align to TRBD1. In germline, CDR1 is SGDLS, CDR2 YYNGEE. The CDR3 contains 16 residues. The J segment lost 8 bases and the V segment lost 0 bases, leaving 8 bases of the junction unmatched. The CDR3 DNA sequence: TGTGCCAGCAGCGTAGCTTGGGGACAGGGAGACGAAAAACTGTTTTTT. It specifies CASSVAWGQGDEKLFF.

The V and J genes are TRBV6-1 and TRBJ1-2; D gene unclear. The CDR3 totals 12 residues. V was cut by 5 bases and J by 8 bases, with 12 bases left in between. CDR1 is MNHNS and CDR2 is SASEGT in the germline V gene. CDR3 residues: CASSKGLKGYTF. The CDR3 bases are TGTGCCAGCAGTAAAGGGCTGAAGGGCTACACCTTC.